These T cell receptor beta chains were read from a single sample in a study of CD8 T cells in ankylosing spondylitis. One entry per CDR3 protein, called by TCRdb with MiXCR from the 5' RACE reads. In the table there are about 350,000 distinct CDR3 sequences, 20% of which are singletons. What was sequenced was blood, either unsorted or a sorted T cell fraction (not recorded which). These receptors came from a male donor with ankylosing spondylitis or in good health (not recorded which). CDR3s include the opening cysteine and the closing phenylalanine or tryptophan. D genes are given only for firm matches. A row's size may be missing; if present it is once, few, many or a size class.

clone_size	v_call	d_call	j_call	cdr3_aa	cdr3_nt
few	TRBV4-1	NA	TRBJ1-3	CASSQDRRGNTIYF	TGCGCCAGCAGCCAGGACCGACGTGGAAACACCATATATTTT
NA	TRBV19	NA	TRBJ2-1	CASSIEDNPSYNEQFF	TGTGCCAGTAGTATTGAAGACAACCCTTCCTACAATGAGCAGTTCTTC
many	TRBV7-7	TRBD2	TRBJ2-1	CASSSGTSGSEQFF	TGTGCTAGCAGCTCCGGGACTAGCGGGAGCGAGCAGTTCTTC
few	TRBV29-1	TRBD1	TRBJ1-2	CSVWTGGDYGYTF	TGCAGCGTCTGGACAGGGGGTGACTATGGCTACACCTTC
NA	TRBV30	TRBD1	TRBJ2-3	CAWSGTGGGTDTQYF	TGTGCCTGGAGCGGGACAGGGGGCGGGACAGATACGCAGTATTTT
few	TRBV11-2	NA	TRBJ2-1	CASSRDPDGNEQFF	TGTGCCAGCAGCCGGGACCCCGACGGGAATGAGCAGTTCTTC
few	TRBV2	TRBD1	TRBJ2-7	CASSEFRRQGAGYEQYF	TGTGCCAGCAGTGAATTCCGTCGACAGGGGGCGGGCTACGAGCAGTACTTC
NA	TRBV6-1	NA	TRBJ2-1	CASQPSTSPGEQFF	TGTGCCAGCCAACCTTCCACTAGCCCGGGTGAGCAGTTCTTC
NA	TRBV4-1	NA	TRBJ2-1	CASSLSSNEQFF	TGCGCCAGCAGCCTTAGCAGCAATGAGCAGTTCTTC
NA	TRBV10-3	TRBD2	TRBJ2-5	CAISDLGLAGEQETQYF	TGTGCCATCAGTGACCTCGGACTAGCGGGGGAACAAGAGACCCAGTACTTC
NA	TRBV6-5	NA	TRBJ2-2	CASSSTPLNTGELFF	TGTGCCAGCAGTTCCACCCCATTAAACACCGGGGAGCTGTTTTTT
few	TRBV12-3/TRBV12-4	TRBD2	TRBJ2-1	CASSGASGGPANNEQFF	TGTGCCAGCAGTGGCGCTAGCGGGGGCCCGGCGAACAATGAGCAGTTCTTC
few	TRBV10-1	NA	TRBJ2-3	CASSLGWDTQYF	TGCGCCAGCAGTCTAGGATGGGATACGCAGTATTTT
NA	TRBV5-1	TRBD2	TRBJ2-1	CASSATSGGSYNEQFF	TGCGCCAGCAGCGCCACTAGCGGGGGCTCCTACAATGAGCAGTTCTTC
few	TRBV11-2	NA	TRBJ2-7	CASSLSGGSEQYF	TGTGCCAGCAGCCTTAGCGGAGGGTCCGAGCAGTACTTC
NA	TRBV20-1	NA	TRBJ2-3	CSARNPQPTDTQYF	TGCAGTGCTAGAAACCCCCAGCCGACAGATACGCAGTATTTT
few	TRBV29-1	TRBD2	TRBJ2-5	CSATSYNIKETQYF	TGCAGCGCGACTAGCTATAACATTAAAGAGACCCAGTACTTC
few	TRBV11-2	NA	TRBJ2-1	CASSPRFFAPDNEQFF	TGTGCCAGCAGCCCCCGTTTCTTTGCCCCTGACAATGAGCAGTTCTTC